This T cell receptor beta chain appears in the sequencing data of a study of T cell responses to AZD1222 COVID-19 vaccine. As for the study in general: Second-dose schedules of about 4 or about 12 weeks were combined.

The CDR3 totals 12 residues. CDR1 GTSNPN and CDR2 SVGIG come from the germline V gene (reference sequence). V lost 3 bases to trimming and J lost 8 bases, with 10 bases between them. The data were produced by immunoSEQ multiplex PCR, yet TCRdb's version contains in-frame clones alone and is incomplete. The sample contains tens of thousands of clones, 70% to 90% of which appear only once. The starting material was peripheral blood, obtained on day 0 of AZD1222 vaccination. V and J are TRBV30 and TRBJ1-4; no clear D gene. The TCR was taken from an adult in good health. The CDR3 DNA reads as TGTGCCTGGAGGCAGAATCAGGAAAAACTGTTTTTT. Its translation is CAWRQNQEKLFF.